Below, 19 T cell receptor beta chains from the same sample are listed, as sequenced in a study of blood T cell repertoires in COVID-19 (dated by TCRdb to the early 2020s). Library preparation was by the immunoSEQ multiplex PCR assay. TCRdb took over this immuneACCESS table, retaining in-frame rearrangements with V and J assigned. Such tables are incomplete; in checked studies, under half of the missing clones stem from an unresolved V gene, and the remainder is unexplained. This sample gives around 300,000 clones in total; approximately 88% of them show up just once. Of the sample, under 2.5% falls within the top ten clones. Material for sequencing was peripheral blood. The receptor set was obtained from a man aged 50 or older with acute or convalescent COVID-19.

V is TRBV27 and J is TRBJ1-5, with TRBD1 identical over 8 bases. The germline V gene has CDR1 MNHEY and CDR2 SMNVEV (reference sequence). This CDR3 is built from 15 residues. V trimming: 6 bases; J trimming: 2 bases; junction bases outside the gene matches: 6. For the CDR3, the DNA is TGTGCCAGCAGCAGGGGGCTTCATGGCAATCAGCCCCAGCATTTT. Translating it yields CASSRGLHGNQPQHF.

This rearrangement joins TRBV2 to TRBJ1-2; D uncertain. This CDR3 comprises 15 residues. The germline gives CDR1 SNHLY, CDR2 FYNNEI. Between the trimmed V and J ends, which lost 0 bases and 8 bases, there was a span of 16 bases. The chain's CDR3 is CASSEARRAAGGYTF. The CDR3 DNA sequence: TGTGCCAGCAGTGAAGCGCGCCGGGCGGCGGGAGGCTACACCTTC.

This clone has just a few counts. The chain recombines TRBV5-1 with TRBJ2-7; 8 bases align to TRBD1. Trimming took 5 bases from V and 4 from J; bases not matched to a gene: 8. The CDR3 runs 14 residues. CDR1 and CDR2 (germline): SGHRS, YFSETQ. The CDR3 reads CASRSGTGPYEQYF. CDR3 in DNA: TGCGCCAGCAGATCCGGGACAGGACCTTACGAGCAGTACTTC.

The J gene is TRBJ1-2, the V gene TRBV7-9, with TRBD1 matching over 10 bases. This CDR3 comprises 16 residues. The trim removed 5 bases at V and 2 bases at J, leaving 8 bases unmatched. Germline values: CDR1 SEHNR, CDR2 FQNEAQ (reference sequence). CDR3 DNA: TGTGCCAGCAGCCTCCCCCTGGGACAGGGGAACTATGGCTACACCTTC. Its translation: CASSLPLGQGNYGYTF.

This chain joins TRBV6-5 and TRBJ2-1, with TRBD2 matching 10 bases. V dropped 6 bases and J dropped 3; count of bases not matched to a gene: 5. The germline gives CDR1 MNHEY, CDR2 SVGAGI. This CDR3 comprises 15 residues. The chain's CDR3 is CASSERGGRYNEQFF. CDR3 nucleotides: TGTGCCAGCAGCGAGCGGGGGGGCCGCTACAATGAGCAGTTCTTC.

V is TRBV19 and J is TRBJ1-2; 7 bases are shared with TRBD1. V dropped 4 bases and J dropped 8; count of bases not matched to a gene: 7. This CDR3 comprises 13 residues. Germline V gives CDR1 LNHDA, CDR2 SQIVND (reference sequence). The CDR3 region is CASSSTGEGGYTF. CDR3 coding DNA: TGTGCCAGTAGTAGTACAGGGGAAGGAGGCTACACCTTC.

This chain links TRBV4-1 with TRBJ1-2; 10 bases fit TRBD1. The germline CDR1 and CDR2 sequences are MGHRA and YSYEKL. The J segment lost 2 bases and the V segment lost 7 bases, leaving 10 bases of the junction unmatched. The CDR3 runs 16 residues. CDR3 nucleotides: TGCGCCAGCACTCCGGGTAGGACAGGGGGAAACTATGGCTACACCTTC. Translated: CASTPGRTGGNYGYTF.

The J gene is TRBJ2-7, the V gene TRBV5-1, with 10 bases that match TRBD2. Trimming took 1 base from V and 5 from J; bases not matched to a gene: 6. CDR1 SGHRS and CDR2 YFSETQ come from the germline V gene. The length of the CDR3 is 15 residues. CDR3 region: CASSLRPSGSHEQYF. CDR3 bases: TGCGCCAGCAGCTTGAGGCCTAGCGGGAGCCACGAGCAGTACTTC.

A single count supports this clone. The chain has TRBV30 and TRBJ1-6; weak D call: TRBD1 (5 bases). The CDR3 has 15 residues. CDR1 is GTSNPN, CDR2 SVGIG, per germline (reference sequence). V was clipped by 4 bases and J by 2 bases, with 12 bases between them. CDR3 coding DNA: TGTGCCTGGAAGGTGGGGCCGGCCTATAATTCACCCCTCCACTTT. Its translation is CAWKVGPAYNSPLHF.

A single count supports this clone. The chain recombines TRBV2 with TRBJ1-5; tentatively, D is TRBD1 (5 bases). The germline CDR1 and CDR2 sequences are SNHLY and FYNNEI. The CDR3 loop spans 14 amino acids. V lost 6 bases and J lost 1, with 10 bases in between. The CDR3 nucleotides are TGTGCCAGCAGGGGCAGGGTGAGCAATCAGCCCCAGCATTTT. This codes for CASRGRVSNQPQHF.

This chain links TRBV11-2 with TRBJ2-5, with D unresolved. The germline V and J ends were trimmed by 1 base and 9 bases, with 15 bases remaining between them. Germline assignment: CDR1 SGHAT and CDR2 FQNNGV. This CDR3 has 14 amino acids. CDR3 sequence: CASSLALLEVAQYF. The CDR3 DNA follows: TGTGCCAGCAGCTTAGCATTACTCGAGGTGGCCCAGTACTTC.

This chain connects TRBV30 to TRBJ2-1; 10 bases match TRBD2. The length of the CDR3 is 19 residues. CDR1 and CDR2 from the germline V gene are GTSNPN and SVGIG (reference sequence). J gave up 0 bases and V 6 bases, and 17 bases lay outside the gene matches. The CDR3 reads CACSRRGSGGSSSYNEQFF. CDR3 nucleotide sequence: TGTGCCTGCTCCCGTCGGGGTAGCGGGGGGTCCAGCTCCTACAATGAGCAGTTCTTC.

The chain joins TRBV2 to TRBJ1-1; TRBD1 agrees at 9 bases. Trimming removed 7 bases from V and 7 bases from J; junction bases left unmatched: 10. CDR1 and CDR2 from the germline V gene are SNHLY and FYNNEI. The CDR3 consists of 14 residues. CDR3 in DNA: TGTGCCAGCACCGGGACAGGGCCCCGAGGTGAAGCTTTCTTT. Its translation: CASTGTGPRGEAFF.

This clone was seen only a few times. Different DNA sequences within this sample yield the same CDR3. The chain employs TRBV9 and TRBJ2-1, with 11 bases that match TRBD2. The CDR3 is 16 residues long. The trim removed 0 bases at V and 2 bases at J, leaving 1 base unmatched. Looked up from germline, CDR1 is SGDLS and CDR2 is YYNGEE. DNA of the CDR3: TGTGCCAGCAGCGTAGGTAGCGGGGGGGCCTACAATGAGCAGTTCTTC. This translates into CASSVGSGGAYNEQFF.

V and J are TRBV29-1 and TRBJ2-1; possible D gene TRBD1, 6 bases. CDR3 size: 13 residues. Trimming cost V 7 bases and J 6 bases, with 16 bases left between them. The germline CDR1 and CDR2 sequences are SQVTM and ANQGSEA. The CDR3 spells CSGVPGQLNEQFF. The DNA of the CDR3 is TGCAGCGGAGTCCCGGGACAACTCAATGAGCAGTTCTTC.

The chain joins TRBV3-1 (or the pseudogene TRBV3-2) to TRBJ2-5; TRBD2 aligns across 8 bases. The CDR3 is 18 amino acids. J lost 2 bases, V lost 0 bases, and 11 bases had no gene match. Germline V gene data show CDR1 as LGHDT and CDR2 as YNNKEL (reference sequence). In DNA, the CDR3 is TGTGCCAGCAGCCAAGACAGCGGGGGTGTCCCCCCTCAAGAGACCCAGTACTTC. The encoded protein is CASSQDSGGVPPQETQYF.

V gene TRBV25-1 combines with J gene TRBJ1-1; 10 positions match TRBD1. CDR1 and CDR2 (germline): MGHDK, SYGVNS. V dropped 7 bases and J dropped 10; count of bases not matched to a gene: 12. This CDR3 comprises 14 residues. CDR3 DNA: TGTGCCAGCACCAGTGTTGGGACAGGGGTCGGAGCTTTCTTT. Encoded protein: CASTSVGTGVGAFF.

The CDR3 sequence is CASRQGRTGELFF. The CDR3 region has the DNA TGTGCCAGCAGACAGGGACGGACCGGGGAGCTGTTTTTT. The V and J genes are TRBV3-1 (or the pseudogene TRBV3-2) and TRBJ2-2; D possibly corresponds to TRBD1 (6 bases). Germline-derived CDR1 and CDR2 are LGHDT and YNNKEL (reference sequence). This CDR3 comprises 13 residues. V lost 6 bases and J lost 5, with 10 bases in between.

CDR3 nucleotides: TGTGCCAGCAGCTTATACCGGGACAGGGATTTCGAGCAGTACTTC. The encoded protein is CASSLYRDRDFEQYF. The rearrangement links TRBV7-3 to TRBJ2-7; TRBD1 matches 9 bases. The CDR3 contains 15 residues. V shed 2 bases, J shed 6 bases, and the junction held 8 bases outside the gene matches. CDR1 is SGHTA and CDR2 is FQGTGA in the germline V gene.